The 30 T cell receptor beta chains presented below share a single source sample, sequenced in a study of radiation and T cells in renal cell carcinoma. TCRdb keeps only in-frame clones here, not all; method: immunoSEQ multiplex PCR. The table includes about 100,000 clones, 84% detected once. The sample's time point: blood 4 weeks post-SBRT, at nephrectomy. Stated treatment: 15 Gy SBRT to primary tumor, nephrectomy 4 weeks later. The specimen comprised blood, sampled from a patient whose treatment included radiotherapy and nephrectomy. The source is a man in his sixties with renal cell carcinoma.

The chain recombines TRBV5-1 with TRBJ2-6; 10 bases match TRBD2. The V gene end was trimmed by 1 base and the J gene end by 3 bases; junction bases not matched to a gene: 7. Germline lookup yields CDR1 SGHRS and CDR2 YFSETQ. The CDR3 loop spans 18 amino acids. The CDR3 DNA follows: TGCGCCAGCAGCTTGATGATAGCGGGAGGAGGTGGGGCCAACGTCCTGACTTTC. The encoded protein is CASSLMIAGGGGANVLTF.

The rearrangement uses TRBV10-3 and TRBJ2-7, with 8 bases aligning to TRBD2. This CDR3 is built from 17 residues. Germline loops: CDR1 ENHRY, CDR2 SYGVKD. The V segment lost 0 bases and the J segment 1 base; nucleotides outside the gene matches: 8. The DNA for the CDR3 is TGTGCCATCAGTGAGTCGATAGTAGCGGGGACATCCTACGAGCAGTACTTC. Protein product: CAISESIVAGTSYEQYF.

This CDR3 reads CASSLLGPIYEQYF. The DNA of the CDR3 is TGTGCCAGCAGCTTATTGGGACCGATCTACGAGCAGTACTTC. V and J are TRBV7-2 and TRBJ2-7; perhaps D is TRBD1 or TRBD2 (5 bases each). This CDR3 region has 14 residues. The V gene lost 2 bases and the J gene lost 3 bases, with 11 bases spanning the gap. Looked up from germline, CDR1 is SGHTA and CDR2 is FQGNSA. The variable domain in full, completed from reference TRBV7-2 and TRBJ2-7, reads GAGVSQSPSNKVTEKGKDVELRCDPISGHTALYWYRQSLGQGLEFLIYFQGNSAPDKSGLPSDRFSAERTGGSVSTLTIQRTQQEDSAVYLCASSLLGPIYEQYFGPGTRLTVT.

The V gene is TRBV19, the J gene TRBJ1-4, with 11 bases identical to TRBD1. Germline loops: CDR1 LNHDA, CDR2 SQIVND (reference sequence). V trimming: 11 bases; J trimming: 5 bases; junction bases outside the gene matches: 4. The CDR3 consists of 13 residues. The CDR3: CAVRDRGNEKLFF. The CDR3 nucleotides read TGTGCCGTCAGGGACAGGGGGAATGAAAAACTGTTTTTT.

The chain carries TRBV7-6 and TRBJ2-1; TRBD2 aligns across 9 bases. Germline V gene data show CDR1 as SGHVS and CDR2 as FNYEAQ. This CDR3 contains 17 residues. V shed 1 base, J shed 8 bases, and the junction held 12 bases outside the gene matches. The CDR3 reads CASSLDGGGREVDEQFF. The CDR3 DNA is TGTGCCAGCAGCTTAGATGGGGGCGGGAGGGAGGTTGATGAGCAGTTCTTC.

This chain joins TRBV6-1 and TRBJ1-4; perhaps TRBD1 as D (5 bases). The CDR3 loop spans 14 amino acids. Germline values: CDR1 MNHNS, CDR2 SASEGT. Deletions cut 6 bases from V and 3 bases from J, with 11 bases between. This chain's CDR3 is CASSSGFANEKLFF. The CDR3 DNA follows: TGTGCCAGCAGCTCAGGGTTCGCTAATGAAAAACTGTTTTTT.

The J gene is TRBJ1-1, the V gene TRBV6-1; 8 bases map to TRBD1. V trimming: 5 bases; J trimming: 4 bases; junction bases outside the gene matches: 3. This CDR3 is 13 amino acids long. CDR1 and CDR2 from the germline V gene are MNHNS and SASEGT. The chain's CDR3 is CASSTDRGTEAFF. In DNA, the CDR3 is TGTGCCAGCAGTACCGACAGGGGCACTGAAGCTTTCTTT.

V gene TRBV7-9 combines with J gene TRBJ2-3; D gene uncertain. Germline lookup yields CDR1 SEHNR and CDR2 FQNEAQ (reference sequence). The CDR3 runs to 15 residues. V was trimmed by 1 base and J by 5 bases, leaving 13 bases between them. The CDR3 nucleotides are TGTGCCAGCAGCTTAGAACTGGCGGTTAGAGATACGCAGTATTTT. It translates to CASSLELAVRDTQYF.

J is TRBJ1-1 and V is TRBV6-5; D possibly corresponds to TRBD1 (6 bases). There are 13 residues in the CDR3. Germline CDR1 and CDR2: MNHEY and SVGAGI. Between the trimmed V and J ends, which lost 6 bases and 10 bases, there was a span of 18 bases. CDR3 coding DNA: TGTGCCAGCAGATCGGGGGCGACGAGGGTAGCTTTCTTT. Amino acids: CASRSGATRVAFF.

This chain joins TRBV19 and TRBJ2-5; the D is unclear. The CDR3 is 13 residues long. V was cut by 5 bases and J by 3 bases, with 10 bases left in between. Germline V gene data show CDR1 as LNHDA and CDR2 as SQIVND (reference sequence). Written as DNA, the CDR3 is TGTGCCAGTAGTGTCAGGAGTAAAGAGACCCAGTACTTC. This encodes CASSVRSKETQYF.

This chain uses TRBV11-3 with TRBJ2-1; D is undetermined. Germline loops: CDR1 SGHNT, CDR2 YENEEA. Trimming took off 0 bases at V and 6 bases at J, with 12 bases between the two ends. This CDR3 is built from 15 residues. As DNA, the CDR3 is TGTGCCAGCAGCTTAGATCCTGGGGTAGGCAATGAGCAGTTCTTC. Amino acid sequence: CASSLDPGVGNEQFF.

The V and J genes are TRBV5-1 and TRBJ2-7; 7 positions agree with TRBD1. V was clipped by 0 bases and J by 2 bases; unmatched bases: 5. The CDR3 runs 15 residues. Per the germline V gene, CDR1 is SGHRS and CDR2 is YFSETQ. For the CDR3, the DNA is TGCGCCAGCAGCTTGGCAGACAGGGCTGCCTACGAGCAGTACTTC. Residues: CASSLADRAAYEQYF. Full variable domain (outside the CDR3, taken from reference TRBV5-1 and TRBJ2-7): KAGVTQTPRYLIKTRGQQVTLSCSPISGHRSVSWYQQTPGQGLQFLFEYFSETQRNKGNFPGRFSGRQFSNSRSEMNVSTLELGDSALYLCASSLADRAAYEQYFGPGTRLTVT.

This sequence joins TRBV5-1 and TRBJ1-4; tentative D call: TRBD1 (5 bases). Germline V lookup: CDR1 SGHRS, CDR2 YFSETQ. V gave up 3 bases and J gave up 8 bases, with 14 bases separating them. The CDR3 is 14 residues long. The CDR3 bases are TGCGCCAGCAGCTACACAGGACCGGGCGAAAAACTGTTTTTT. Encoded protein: CASSYTGPGEKLFF.

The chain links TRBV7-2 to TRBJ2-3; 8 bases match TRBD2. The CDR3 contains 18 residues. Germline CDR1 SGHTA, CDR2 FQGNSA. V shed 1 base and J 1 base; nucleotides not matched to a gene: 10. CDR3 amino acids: CASSLGKSGRTRTDTQYF. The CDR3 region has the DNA TGTGCCAGCAGCTTAGGAAAAAGCGGGAGAACACGCACAGATACGCAGTATTTT. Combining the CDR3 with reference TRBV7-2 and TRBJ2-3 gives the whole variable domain GAGVSQSPSNKVTEKGKDVELRCDPISGHTALYWYRQSLGQGLEFLIYFQGNSAPDKSGLPSDRFSAERTGGSVSTLTIQRTQQEDSAVYLCASSLGKSGRTRTDTQYFGPGTRLTVL.

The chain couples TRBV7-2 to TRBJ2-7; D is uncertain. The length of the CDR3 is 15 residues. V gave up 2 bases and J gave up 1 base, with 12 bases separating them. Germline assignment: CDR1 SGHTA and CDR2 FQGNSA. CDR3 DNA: TGTGCCAGCAGCTTAAGCCGGCTGGGTTCCTACGAGCAGTACTTC. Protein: CASSLSRLGSYEQYF.

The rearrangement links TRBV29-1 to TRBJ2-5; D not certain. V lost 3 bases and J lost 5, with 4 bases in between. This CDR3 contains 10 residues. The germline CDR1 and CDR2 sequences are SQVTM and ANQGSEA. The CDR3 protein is CSVDLETQYF. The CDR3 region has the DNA TGCAGCGTTGACTTGGAGACCCAGTACTTC. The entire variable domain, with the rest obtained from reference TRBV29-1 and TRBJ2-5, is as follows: SAVISQKPSRDICQRGTSLTIQCQVDSQVTMMFWYRQQPGQSLTLIATANQGSEATYESGFVIDKFPISRPNLTFSTLTVSNMSPEDSSIYLCSVDLETQYFGPGTRLLVL.

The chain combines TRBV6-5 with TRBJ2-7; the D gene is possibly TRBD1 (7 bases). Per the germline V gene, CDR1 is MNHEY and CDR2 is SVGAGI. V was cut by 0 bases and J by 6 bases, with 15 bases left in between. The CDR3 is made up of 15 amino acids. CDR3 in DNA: TGTGCCAGCAGTTACTCAGGAGGGGGCGAGGGCGAGCAGTACTTC. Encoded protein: CASSYSGGGEGEQYF.

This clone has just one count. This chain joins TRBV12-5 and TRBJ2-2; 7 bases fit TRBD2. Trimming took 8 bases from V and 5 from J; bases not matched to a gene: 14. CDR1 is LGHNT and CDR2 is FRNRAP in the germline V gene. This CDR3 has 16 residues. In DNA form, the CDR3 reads TGTGCTAGTCAGATCAGAGGCGGGGAGGGGACCGGGGAGCTGTTTTTT. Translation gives CASQIRGGEGTGELFF.

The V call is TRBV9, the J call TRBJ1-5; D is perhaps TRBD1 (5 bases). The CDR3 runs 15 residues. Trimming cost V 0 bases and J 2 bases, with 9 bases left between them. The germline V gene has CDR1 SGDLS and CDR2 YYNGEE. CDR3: CASSVGGAGNQPQHF. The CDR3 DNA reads TGTGCCAGCAGCGTAGGAGGGGCAGGCAATCAGCCCCAGCATTTT.

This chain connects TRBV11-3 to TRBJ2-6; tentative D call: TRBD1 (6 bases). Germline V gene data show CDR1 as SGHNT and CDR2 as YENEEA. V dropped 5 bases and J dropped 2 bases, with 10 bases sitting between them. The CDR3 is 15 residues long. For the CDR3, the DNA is TGTGCCAGCAGCGTAGGGGGACCTGGGGCCAACGTCCTGACTTTC. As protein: CASSVGGPGANVLTF. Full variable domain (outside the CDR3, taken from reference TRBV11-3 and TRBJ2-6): EAGVVQSPRYKIIEKKQPVAFWCNPISGHNTLYWYLQNLGQGPELLIRYENEEAVDDSQLPKDRFSAERLKGVDSTLKIQPAELGDSAVYLCASSVGGPGANVLTFGAGSRLTVL.

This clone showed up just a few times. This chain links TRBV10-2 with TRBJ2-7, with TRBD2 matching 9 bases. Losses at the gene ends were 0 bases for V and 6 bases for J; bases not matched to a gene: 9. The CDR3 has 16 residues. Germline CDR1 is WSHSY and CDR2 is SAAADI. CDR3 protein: CASSESGVAGAGEQYF. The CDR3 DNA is TGCGCCAGCAGTGAGTCTGGGGTAGCGGGAGCTGGCGAGCAGTACTTC.

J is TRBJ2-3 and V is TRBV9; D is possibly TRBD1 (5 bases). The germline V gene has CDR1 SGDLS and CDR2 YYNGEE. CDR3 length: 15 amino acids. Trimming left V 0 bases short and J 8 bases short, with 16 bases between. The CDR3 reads CASSVEMGLVGTQYF. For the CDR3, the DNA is TGTGCCAGCAGCGTAGAAATGGGGCTCGTAGGTACGCAGTATTTT.

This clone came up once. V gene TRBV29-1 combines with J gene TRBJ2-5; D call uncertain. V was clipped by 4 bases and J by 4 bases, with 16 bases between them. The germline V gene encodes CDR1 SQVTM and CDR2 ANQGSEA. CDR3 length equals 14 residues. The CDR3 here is CSVVEQSMGETQYF. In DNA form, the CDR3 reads TGCAGCGTTGTCGAACAGTCCATGGGAGAGACCCAGTACTTC.

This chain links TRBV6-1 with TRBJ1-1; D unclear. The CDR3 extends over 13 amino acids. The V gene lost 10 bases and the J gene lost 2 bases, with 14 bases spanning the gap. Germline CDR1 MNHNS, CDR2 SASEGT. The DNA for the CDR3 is TGTGCCACTACTAGAACGCCTAACACTGAAGCTTTCTTT. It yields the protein CATTRTPNTEAFF.

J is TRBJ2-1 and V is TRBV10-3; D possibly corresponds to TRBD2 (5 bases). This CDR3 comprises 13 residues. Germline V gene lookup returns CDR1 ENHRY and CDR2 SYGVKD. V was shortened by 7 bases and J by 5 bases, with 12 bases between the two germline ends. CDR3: CAIMDSGNNEQFF. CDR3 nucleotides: TGTGCCATCATGGACTCCGGGAACAATGAGCAGTTCTTC.

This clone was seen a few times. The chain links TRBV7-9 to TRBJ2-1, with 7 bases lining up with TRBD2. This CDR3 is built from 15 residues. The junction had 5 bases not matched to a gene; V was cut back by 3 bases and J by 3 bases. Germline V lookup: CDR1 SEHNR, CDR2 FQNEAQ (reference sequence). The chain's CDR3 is CASSFGGSNYNEQFF. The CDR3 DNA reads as TGTGCCAGCAGCTTCGGCGGGAGTAACTACAATGAGCAGTTCTTC.

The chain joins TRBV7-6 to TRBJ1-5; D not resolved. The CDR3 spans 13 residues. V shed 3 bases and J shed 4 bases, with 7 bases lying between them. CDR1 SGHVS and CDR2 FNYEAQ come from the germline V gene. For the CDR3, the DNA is TGTGCCAGCAGCTTCGACGGGAATCAGCCCCAGCATTTT. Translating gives CASSFDGNQPQHF.

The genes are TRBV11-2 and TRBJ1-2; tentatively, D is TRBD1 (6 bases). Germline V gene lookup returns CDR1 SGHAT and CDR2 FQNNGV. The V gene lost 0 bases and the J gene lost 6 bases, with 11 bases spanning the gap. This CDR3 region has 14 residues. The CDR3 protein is CASSLDRGRDGYTF. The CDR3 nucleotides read TGTGCCAGCAGCTTAGACCGGGGGCGCGATGGCTACACCTTC.

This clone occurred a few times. DNA for the CDR3: TGTGCCAGCACCGGACAGGGATCCACTAATGAAAAACTGTTTTTT. It encodes CASTGQGSTNEKLFF. This sequence joins TRBV2 and TRBJ1-4, with 8 bases that match TRBD1. Per the germline V gene, CDR1 is SNHLY and CDR2 is FYNNEI. CDR3 length: 15 residues. J lost 2 bases, V lost 7 bases, and 6 bases had no gene match.

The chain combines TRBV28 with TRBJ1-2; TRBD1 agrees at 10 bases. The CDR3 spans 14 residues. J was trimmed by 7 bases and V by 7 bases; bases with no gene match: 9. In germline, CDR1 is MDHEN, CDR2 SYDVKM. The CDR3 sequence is CASNRQGAQGGYTF. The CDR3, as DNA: TGTGCCAGCAATAGACAGGGGGCTCAAGGTGGCTACACCTTC.